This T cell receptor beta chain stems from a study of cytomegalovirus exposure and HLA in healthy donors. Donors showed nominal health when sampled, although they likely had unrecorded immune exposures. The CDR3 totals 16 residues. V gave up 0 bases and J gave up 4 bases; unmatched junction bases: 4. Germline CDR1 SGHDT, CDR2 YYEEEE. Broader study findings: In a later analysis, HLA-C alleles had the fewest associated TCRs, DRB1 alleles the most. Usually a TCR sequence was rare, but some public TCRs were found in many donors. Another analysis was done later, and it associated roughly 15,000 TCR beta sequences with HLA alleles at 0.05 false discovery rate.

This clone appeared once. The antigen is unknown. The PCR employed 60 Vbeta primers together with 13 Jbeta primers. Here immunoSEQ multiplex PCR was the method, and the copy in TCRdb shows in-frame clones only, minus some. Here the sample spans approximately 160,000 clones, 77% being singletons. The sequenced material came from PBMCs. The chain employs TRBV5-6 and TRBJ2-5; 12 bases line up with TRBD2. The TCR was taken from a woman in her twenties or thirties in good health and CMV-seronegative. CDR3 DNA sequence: TGTGCCAGCAGCTTGGTGACTAGCGGGAGATCAGAGACCCAGTACTTC. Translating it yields CASSLVTSGRSETQYF.